Following are 18 T cell receptor delta chains from one sample sequenced in a study of γδ T cells in repeated Plasmodium falciparum infection (dated by TCRdb to 2020 to 2023). The method was multiplex PCR. TCRdb names Illumina MiSeq as the instrument used. TCRdb reran clone calling on the public reads with CATT; rows sharing one DNA sequence were then combined. Present in this sample are roughly 93,000 delta-chain clones, approximately 1.5% of which were seen just once. In total, the top ten clones hold under 9.5% of the sample. Vgamma9/Vdelta2+ and Vdelta2-negative gammadelta T cell populations were flow-sorted from peripheral blood mononuclear cells for bulk TCR repertoire analysis. The source material was gamma-delta T cells from blood. The source of these receptors is a pool of human donors (malaria-infected and uninfected, not separated).

To note about this clone: TCRdb lists the protein of a much larger clone for this DNA, which differs at residue 17, so this is likely a read error; the protein given here is translated from the DNA itself. The chain carries TRDV2 and TRDJ2; 7 bases map to TRDD3. This CDR3 has 19 amino acids. Germline V gene sequence: CDR1 GEAIGNYY, CDR2 EKD. The CDR3 DNA follows: TGTGCCTGTGACCGGCGGGTAATGCTGGGGATAATACGGGCAGCACAACCCTTCTTT. Translation: CACDRRVMLGIIRAAQPFF.

This clone appeared a few times. A far larger clone is a single base away, which makes a read error likely. The same CDR3 is also encoded by other DNA sequences in this sample. V usage is TRDV1 and J usage is TRDJ1, with D perhaps matching TRDD3 (5 bases). Germline V gene data show CDR1 as TSWWSYY and CDR2 as QGS. The CDR3 totals 13 residues. The CDR3 is CALGEAYTDKLIF. Here the CDR3 DNA reads TGTGCGCTTGGGGAAGCCTACACCGATAAACTCATCTTT.

Notes on this clone: The protein held in TCRdb is that of a much larger clone and does not match this DNA's translation at residue 9, likely because of a read error; the protein shown is translated from the DNA. The genes are TRDV1 and TRDJ1; D gene ambiguous. No J gene is reported in TCRdb; it was inferred here by comparing the DNA with germline. The CDR3 loop spans 16 amino acids. Germline V gene sequence: CDR1 TSWWSYY, CDR2 QGS. V dropped 1 base and J dropped 0 bases, with 12 bases sitting between them. The CDR3 here is CALGEPEPTDTDKLIF. The CDR3 DNA reads TGTGCTCTTGGGGAACCCGAACCGACAGACACCGATAAACTCATCTTT.

This clone has a handful of counts. TCRdb records a much larger clone's protein for this DNA, with a difference at residue 19 that likely arises from a read error; the protein given is the translation of the DNA. This chain links TRDV1 with TRDJ2; D is possibly TRDD1 or TRDD3 (5 bases each). Germline values: CDR1 TSWWSYY, CDR2 QGS. The CDR3 is made up of 21 amino acids. This CDR3 reads CALGEESYHEMGKGETAQRFF. CDR3 DNA: TGTGCTCTTGGGGAAGAGTCGTACCATGAAATGGGCAAAGGGGAGACAGCACAACGCTTCTTT.

This clone was seen a handful of times. Given a far larger clone just one base away, this is likely a sequencing read error. The sample holds other DNA sequences that translate to the same CDR3. The V gene was identified as TRDV2, while no J gene was called; the D call TRDD3 from the table was never checked on the DNA. CDR1 and CDR2 from the germline V gene are GEAIGNYY and EKD. The CDR3 runs to 16 residues. CDR3 loop: CACDYAGGYYTDKLIF. In nucleotides, the CDR3 is TGTGCCTGTGACTACGCTGGGGGCTATTACACCGATAAACTTATCTTT.

About this clone itself: With a far larger clone one base away, a read error is the likely cause. This sample includes further DNA sequences coding for the same CDR3. The rearrangement links TRDV2 to TRDJ1; 8 bases are shared with TRDD3. TCRdb lists no J gene, so it was determined here by aligning the DNA to germline. In germline, CDR1 is GEAIGNYY, CDR2 EKD. The CDR3 spans 13 residues. The CDR3, as DNA: TGTGCCTGTGACAGGGGATACACTGATAAACTCATCTTT. Translated, it gives CACDRGYTDKLIF.

In this sample, this clone turned up a few times. TCRdb has a much larger clone's protein, which differs at residue 8 from the translation of this DNA, likely because of a read error; what is shown is the protein translated from the DNA. The V and J genes are TRDV2 and TRDJ3; 7 bases line up with TRDD3. TCRdb records no J gene; here it was assigned by comparing the DNA to germline. This CDR3 has 16 amino acids. The germline V gene has CDR1 GEAIGNYY and CDR2 EKD. J lost 3 bases, V lost 3 bases, and 4 bases had no gene match. Here the CDR3 reads CACDWGSYWDTRQMFF. The CDR3, as DNA: TGTGCCTGTGACTGGGGGAGCTACTGGGACACCCGACAGATGTTTTTC.

This clone has a count of ten or more. The V call is TRDV1, the J call TRDJ1; 8 nucleotides agree with TRDD3. V gave up 6 bases and J gave up 0 bases; unmatched junction bases: 12. The CDR3 contains 17 residues. Per germline, CDR1 TSWWSYY and CDR2 QGS. The CDR3 bases are TGTGCTCTTGGACAAGCGATGGGGGATCTCTACACCGATAAACTCATCTTT. Its translation: CALGQAMGDLYTDKLIF.

A note on this clone: A far larger clone lies a single base away; this is likely a read error. The sample carries other DNA sequences with the same CDR3. V is TRDV1 and J is TRDJ1, with 8 bases matching TRDD3. The CDR3 is made up of 16 amino acids. Germline CDR1 is TSWWSYY and CDR2 is QGS. As DNA, the CDR3 is TGTGCCCTTGGGGAACTTCGGACCTGGGGGAGTACAAAACTCATCTTT. As protein: CALGELRTWGSTKLIF.

This clone was found many times. A far larger clone is one base from this, pointing to a likely read error. Additional DNA sequences in this sample encode the identical CDR3. No J gene was called, and the V gene is TRDV2; no check of the table's D call, TRDD3, against the DNA was made. The CDR3 is made up of 17 amino acids. Germline CDR1 is GEAIGNYY and CDR2 is EKD. The CDR3 sequence: CACDSLLGDTYTDKLIF. For the CDR3, the DNA is TGTGCCTGTGACTCATTACTGGGGGATACGTACACCGATAAACTTATCTTT.

This clone was counted a few times. TCRdb has a much larger clone's protein, which differs at residue 6 from the translation of this DNA, likely because of a read error; what is shown is the protein translated from the DNA. This chain joins TRDV1 and TRDJ1, with TRDD2 matching over 7 bases. TCRdb is silent on the J gene; assignment here came from matching the DNA to germline. The CDR3 extends over 22 amino acids. V lost 4 bases and J lost 0; bases outside the gene matches: 26. Germline CDR1 and CDR2: TSWWSYY and QGS. In DNA, the CDR3 is TGTGCTCTTGGGGTCCCTATTCCTACCCCTGATACTTACGCGGGATACACCGATAAACTCATCTTT. Translation: CALGVPIPTPDTYAGYTDKLIF.

This clone has just a few counts. TCRdb assigns this DNA the protein of a much larger clone, which departs from its translation at residue 4; this likely reflects a read error, and the protein shown comes from translating the DNA. The rearrangement uses TRDV1 and TRDJ1; the D gene is possibly TRDD3 (7 bases). CDR3 length equals 21 residues. In germline, CDR1 is TSWWSYY, CDR2 QGS. The CDR3 sequence is CALEELLLRGSGGLSPHKLIF. The CDR3 nucleotides read TGTGCTCTTGAGGAACTACTCCTACGTGGCTCTGGGGGCCTCTCCCCCCATAAACTCATCTTT.

This clone was seen only a few times. TCRdb's protein, taken from a much larger clone, differs from this DNA's translation at residue 13, likely owing to a read error; the protein displayed comes from the DNA. This chain joins TRDV1 and TRDJ1, with D uncertain. Germline matching of the DNA provided the J gene here, since TCRdb leaves it blank. This CDR3 region has 16 residues. From germline, CDR1 is TSWWSYY and CDR2 QGS. The CDR3 DNA sequence: TGTGCTCTTGGGGAACGGGGCCGTTTCAACACCGATGAACTCATCTTT. Amino acid sequence: CALGERGRFNTDELIF.

This clone came up many times. The rearrangement joins TRDV1 to TRDJ1; TRDD3 aligns across 11 bases. The V gene's germline CDR1 is TSWWSYY and CDR2 QGS. V lost 0 bases to trimming and J lost 0 bases; unmatched junction nucleotides: 15. The CDR3 sequence is 21 residues long. CDR3 region: CALGELRTDWGIFRYTDKLIF. DNA of the CDR3: TGTGCTCTTGGGGAACTAAGAACTGACTGGGGGATATTCAGGTACACCGATAAACTCATCTTT.

Worth noting for this clone: TCRdb's protein, taken from a much larger clone, differs from this DNA's translation at residue 16, likely owing to a read error; the protein displayed comes from the DNA. This chain uses TRDV1 with TRDJ1; TRDD2 aligns across 9 bases. Germline assignment: CDR1 TSWWSYY and CDR2 QGS. The V gene end was trimmed by 3 bases and the J gene end by 1 base; junction bases not matched to a gene: 24. The CDR3 covers 22 residues. The DNA for the CDR3 is TGTGCTCTTGGGGACCCGGCCTTCCTACCGTACTGGGACCCTGGGTGCACCGATAAACTCATCTTT. Protein: CALGDPAFLPYWDPGCTDKLIF.

About this clone itself: One end of the junction is discordant with germline, which a read error may explain. The identical CDR3 is also encoded by other nucleotide sequences in the sample. The gene calls are TRDV2 and TRDJ1; no clear D gene. CDR1 and CDR2 from the germline V gene are GEAIGNYY and EKD. CDR3 length: 14 residues. CDR3 region: CACDRGIKTDKLIF. Here the CDR3 DNA reads TGTGCCTGTGACCGGGGTATTAAGACCGATAAGCTCATCTTT.

This clone was detected only a few times. TCRdb assigns this DNA the protein of a much larger clone, which departs from its translation at residue 14; this likely reflects a read error, and the protein shown comes from translating the DNA. This chain uses TRDV2 with TRDJ1, with 9 bases fitting TRDD3. No J segment appears in TCRdb, so it was assigned here by matching the sequence to germline. From germline, CDR1 is GEAIGNYY and CDR2 EKD. The V gene end was trimmed by 1 base and the J gene end by 1 base; junction bases not matched to a gene: 18. This CDR3 has 20 residues. CDR3 protein: CACDTVTGGPPIGCTDKLIF. As DNA, the CDR3 is TGTGCCTGTGACACTGTTACTGGGGGACCCCCCATCGGGTGCACCGATAAACTCATCTTT.

A remark on this clone: With a far larger clone one base away, a read error is the likely cause. The identical CDR3 is also encoded by other nucleotide sequences in the sample. The rearrangement joins TRDV1 to TRDJ1, with 12 bases lining up with TRDD3. Matching the DNA to germline supplied the J gene, which TCRdb does not give. The germline V gene has CDR1 TSWWSYY and CDR2 QGS. The CDR3 is 19 residues long. Here the CDR3 reads CALGNVLGDTEGYTDKLIF. CDR3 DNA sequence: TGTGCTCTTGGGAACGTACTGGGGGATACAGAGGGGTACACTGATAAACTCATCTTT.